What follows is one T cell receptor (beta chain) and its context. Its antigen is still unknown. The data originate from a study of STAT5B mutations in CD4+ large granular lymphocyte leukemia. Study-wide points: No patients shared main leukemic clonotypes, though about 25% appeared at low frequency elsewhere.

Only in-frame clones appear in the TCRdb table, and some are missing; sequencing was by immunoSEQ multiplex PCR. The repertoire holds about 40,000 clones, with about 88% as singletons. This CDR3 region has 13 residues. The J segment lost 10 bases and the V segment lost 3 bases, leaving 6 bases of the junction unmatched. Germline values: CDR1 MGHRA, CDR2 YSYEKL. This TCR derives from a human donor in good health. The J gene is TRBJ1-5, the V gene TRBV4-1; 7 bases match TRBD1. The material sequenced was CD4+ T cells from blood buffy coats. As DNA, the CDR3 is TGCGCCAGCAGCCACACAGGGGTGGGTCCCCAGCATTTT. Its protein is CASSHTGVGPQHF.